This T cell receptor (beta chain) was captured by sequencing in a study of PD-L1 blockade in urothelial cancer. Study conclusions and caveats: Tumor-linked clones in blood grew more by 3 weeks in durable-benefit patients. Pretreatment peripheral blood TCR clonality that fell below the median predicted better survival among the patients studied.

Profiled with immunoSEQ multiplex PCR; TCRdb holds only in-frame clones, not every one. The sample carries some 30,000 clones, more than 75% recorded once. This CDR3 comprises 14 residues. CDR1 and CDR2 from the germline V gene are MNHNY and SVGAGI (reference sequence). V was trimmed by 6 bases and J by 5 bases, leaving 14 bases between them. On this clone itself: What it recognizes is unknown.

Sequenced material: PBMCs, taken around atezolizumab (anti-PD-L1) treatment. The clonotype was recovered from a man in his forties or fifties with urothelial cancer. This sequence joins TRBV6-6 and TRBJ2-1; D possibly corresponds to TRBD2 (6 bases). CDR3 sequence reads: CASRRREKNNEQFF. In DNA form, the CDR3 reads TGTGCCAGCAGGCGGCGGGAAAAAAACAATGAGCAGTTCTTC.